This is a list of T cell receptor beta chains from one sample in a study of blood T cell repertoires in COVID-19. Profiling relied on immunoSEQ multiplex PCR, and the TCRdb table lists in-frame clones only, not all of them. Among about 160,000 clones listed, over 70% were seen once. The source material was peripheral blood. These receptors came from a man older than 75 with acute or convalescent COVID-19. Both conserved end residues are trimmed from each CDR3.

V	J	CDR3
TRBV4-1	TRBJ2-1	ASSQDTLAGGRQF
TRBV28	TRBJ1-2	ASSFNAGGYT
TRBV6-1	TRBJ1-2	ASSETLYGGGVVRYGYT
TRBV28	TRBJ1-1	ASTPWGSQGARTEAF
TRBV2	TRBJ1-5	ASSEAGGWEPQH
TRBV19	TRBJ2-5	ASSPGRGETQY
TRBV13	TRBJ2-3	ASSSRQGARADTQY
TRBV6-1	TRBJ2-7	ASSEGGLNYEQY
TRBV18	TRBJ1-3	ASSPLVVEFSGNTIY
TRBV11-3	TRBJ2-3	ASGTGARGTDTQY
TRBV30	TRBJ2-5	AWSNQRGLGETQY
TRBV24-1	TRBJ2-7	ATSGDRGYEQY
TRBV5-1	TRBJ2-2	ASSLSNAGRGELF
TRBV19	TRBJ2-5	ASSTGISGGYQETQY
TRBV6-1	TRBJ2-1	ASSDGQGAGNEQF
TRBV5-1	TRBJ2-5	ASSLVYSTGQETQY
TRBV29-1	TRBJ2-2	SARTGNTGELF
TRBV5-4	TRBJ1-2	ASSPGLAGVGYGYT
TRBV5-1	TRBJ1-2	ASSRDRDYGYT
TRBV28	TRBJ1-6	ASSLRGQGSYNSPLH
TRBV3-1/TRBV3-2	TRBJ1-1	ASSSSDRGHGTEAF
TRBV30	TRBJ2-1	AWNKARDNEQF
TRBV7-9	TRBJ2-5	ASSRTGEIVAETQY
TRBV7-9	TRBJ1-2	ASSPTGAGGYT
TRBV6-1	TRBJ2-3	ASSDPGGSIDTQY
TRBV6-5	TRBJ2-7	ASRRDRGPSYEQY
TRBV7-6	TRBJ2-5	ASSLGLAGGVIQETQY
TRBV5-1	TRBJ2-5	ASSFYGQGPETQY
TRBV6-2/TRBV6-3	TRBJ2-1	ASSLDSYNEQF